This T cell receptor beta chain was recovered during a study of CD8 T cells in Susac syndrome. V was clipped by 7 bases and J by 9 bases; unmatched bases: 6. This CDR3 comprises 14 residues. It was with random hexamers that about 0.45 to 1 ug RNA was reverse transcribed. Each CDR3 protein is one row after TCRdb ran MiXCR on the immunoSEQ multiplex PCR reads. This sample has roughly 100,000 distinct CDR3 sequences, with less than 95% found just once. Source material: CD8+ T cells from PBMCs. This receptor was obtained from a human donor with Susac syndrome. The chain is built from TRBV12-3 or TRBV12-4 and TRBJ1-6; 10 bases are shared with TRBD1. The CDR3 nucleotides are TGTGCCAGCACCAACCGGGACAGGGGTTCACCCCTCCACTTT. This sequence encodes CASTNRDRGSPLHF.